The 10 T cell receptor beta chains listed next were all sequenced from one sample in a study of cytomegalovirus exposure and HLA in healthy donors. Produced via immunoSEQ multiplex PCR; TCRdb's table is partial and in-frame only. The data hold some 140,000 clones, with 86% observed a single time. The sequenced sample consisted of PBMCs. The receptors were gathered from a human donor in good health.

The V and J genes are TRBV4-2 and TRBJ2-1; D gene ambiguous. This CDR3 region has 16 residues. The ends were cut back, 3 bases at V and 4 bases at J, with 16 bases in the middle. CDR1 is LGHNA and CDR2 is YNFKEQ in the germline V gene. CDR3 loop: CASSHRTVRPYNEQFF. As DNA, the CDR3 is TGTGCCAGCAGCCATCGAACAGTGAGACCTTACAATGAGCAGTTCTTC.

The chain links TRBV7-8 to TRBJ1-2; TRBD1 aligns across 7 bases. Germline CDR1 is SGHVS and CDR2 is FQNEAQ. V was clipped by 1 base and J by 3 bases; unmatched bases: 5. The CDR3 runs 15 residues. CDR3 residues: CASSLGEGGYYGYTF. In DNA, the CDR3 is TGTGCCAGCAGCTTAGGGGAAGGGGGCTACTATGGCTACACCTTC.

This clone appeared once. The V and J genes are TRBV5-1 and TRBJ2-1, with 7 bases lining up with TRBD1. V was clipped by 0 bases and J by 5 bases; unmatched bases: 5. Germline CDR1 reads SGHRS; CDR2 reads YFSETQ. This CDR3 has 15 residues. CDR3 nucleotides: TGCGCCAGCAGCTTGGCCCCAACAGGGGACAATGAGCAGTTCTTC. This encodes CASSLAPTGDNEQFF.

This chain's CDR3 is CASSQGWGTGSQETQYF. CDR3 bases: TGTGCCAGCAGCCAAGGATGGGGGACAGGCTCACAAGAGACCCAGTACTTC. V and J are TRBV14 and TRBJ2-5; 8 positions match TRBD1. Germline values: CDR1 SGHDN, CDR2 FVKESK. The CDR3 totals 17 residues. The V and J ends lost 1 base and 2 bases, in that order; junction bases with no gene match: 9.

The sample holds one count of this clone. The chain carries TRBV25-1 and TRBJ1-5; D gene unclear. Germline CDR1 and CDR2: MGHDK and SYGVNS. V was cut by 1 base and J by 3 bases, with 7 bases left in between. The CDR3 totals 14 residues. CDR3 nucleotides: TGTGCCAGCAGTGAATTGTTATACAATCAGCCCCAGCATTTT. This gives the protein CASSELLYNQPQHF.

J is TRBJ2-1 and V is TRBV28, with 11 bases matching TRBD2. The germline gives CDR1 MDHEN, CDR2 SYDVKM. The CDR3 runs to 19 residues. J gave up 6 bases and V 2 bases, and 15 bases lay outside the gene matches. The CDR3 DNA sequence: TGTGCCAGCAGTTTACCCTCTTTAGCGGGAGGGCCGGGGAGCAATGAGCAGTTCTTC. Translated, it gives CASSLPSLAGGPGSNEQFF.

The rearrangement uses TRBV30 and TRBJ1-2; D unclear. V was cut by 3 bases and J by 3 bases, with 11 bases left in between. The germline CDR1 and CDR2 sequences are GTSNPN and SVGIG (reference sequence). The CDR3 extends over 13 amino acids. CDR3 sequence: CAWSPSYDYGYTF. CDR3 in DNA: TGTGCCTGGAGCCCGTCCTATGACTATGGCTACACCTTC.

The chain's CDR3 is CASSEALLAVYNEQFF. In DNA form, the CDR3 reads TGTGCCAGCAGTGAAGCATTACTAGCGGTTTACAATGAGCAGTTCTTC. This chain uses TRBV6-1 with TRBJ2-1; TRBD2 agrees at 8 bases. Per the germline V gene, CDR1 is MNHNS and CDR2 is SASEGT. This CDR3 is built from 16 residues. V lost 0 bases to trimming and J lost 4 bases; unmatched junction nucleotides: 5.

About this clone itself: At the DNA level, this CDR3 is encoded by other sequences in the same sample as well. The rearrangement joins TRBV27 to TRBJ1-1; TRBD1 aligns across 7 bases. J gave up 0 bases and V 4 bases, and 2 bases lay outside the gene matches. Germline loops: CDR1 MNHEY, CDR2 SMNVEV (reference sequence). CDR3 length: 14 residues. In nucleotides, the CDR3 is TGTGCCAGCAGTTCAGACAGGGTGAACACTGAAGCTTTCTTT. Translating it yields CASSSDRVNTEAFF.

The rearrangement uses TRBV9 and TRBJ2-5; 7 nucleotides agree with TRBD2. V dropped 0 bases and J dropped 4; count of bases not matched to a gene: 6. The CDR3 loop spans 15 amino acids. Germline lookup yields CDR1 SGDLS and CDR2 YYNGEE. CDR3 region: CASSVGGGEGETQYF. The CDR3 nucleotides read TGTGCCAGCAGCGTAGGTGGGGGGGAAGGAGAGACCCAGTACTTC.